This T cell receptor beta chain was sequenced in a study of cytomegalovirus exposure and HLA in healthy donors (dated by TCRdb to about 2017). Concerning the study at large: An earlier analysis of approximately 550 of the donors reported 250 to 300 Gb of sequence data and around 110 million unique TCR beta sequences from approximately 180 million T cells. The study combined high-throughput TCR immunosequencing, statistical association of individual TCRs with disease status, and machine learning to predict cytomegalovirus infection status. To study patterns of TCR occurrence, a later analysis re-analyzed previously published TCR beta repertoires from around 660 donors and added high-resolution HLA genotyping. HLA typing covered class I and class II loci at four-digit resolution. Donor age, sex, ethnicity and CMV serostatus were collected together with the repertoire data. Across approximately 420 genotyped donors of the cohort, an average of about 240,000 unique TCR beta nucleotide sequences per donor were sequenced, and roughly 17% of those sequences were non-productive. In an earlier analysis of roughly 580 of the donors, high-throughput TCR beta sequencing was used to judge whether each TCR beta V gene segment behaved as functional or pseudogenic. Rather than using new phenotypic data, the later analysis identified candidate immune exposures from TCR beta sequences and from how often those sequences occurred across donors. Typing coverage varied by locus: 629-630 donors for A, B, C, DRB1 and DQB1; roughly 500 for DQA1; about 600 for DPA1; fewer than 480 for DPB1. The study aimed to test whether signatures of past pathogen exposure could be identified by cataloging public T cell receptors. About 5 DR-DQ haplotypes were handled as single units for association and clustering, since linkage in the cohort was strong. Using immunosequencing, the study profiled T cell repertoires from fewer than 850 subjects and related those repertoires to cytomegalovirus serostatus. In addition to the first cohort of 666 subjects, a separate validation cohort of 130 or so different subjects was used. Every repertoire in the discovery cohort had been generated on one and the same sequencing platform. Genome-wide SNP genotypes for about three fifths of the roughly 700 donors were used in a later genetic analysis, which treated that subset as a discovery cohort. Approximately 310 gigabases of sequencing data and 80 million or so unique TCR sequences were included in an early release covering 550 to 800 HLA-typed donors. Of the 398 genotyped donors, 65% to 90% were placed in the genetic ancestry cluster associated with self-reported Caucasian donors. General study outcomes and caveats: The sequencing pipeline was judged likely to have produced a cluster of highly shared sequence variants as a technical artifact. When HLA alleles, especially DR and DQ, strongly co-occurred, attributing TCR associations to individual alleles was difficult. Most TCR sequences were observed very rarely across donors, whereas some public TCRs were present in many individuals. Linkage disequilibrium might explain the correlated functional status among segregating V segments, but an unknown experimental factor could not be excluded. In this cohort, only TCR beta chains were sequenced, and detectable features were limited by the absence of alpha or paired-chain data. According to a later analysis, TCR association rates differed among HLA loci, with DRB1 alleles showing the most associated TCRs and HLA-C alleles showing the fewest. Presence/absence analyses assumed roughly uniform sequencing depth across donors, an assumption that may not hold. In a later analysis, several top co-occurrence clusters were reported to appear linked to parvovirus B19, influenza, CMV and Epstein-Barr virus. Because HLA typing was missing for some donors at each locus, association tests included only the typed subset. In an earlier analysis of more than 450 of the donors, most TCR beta V segments were observed in productive rearrangements about 90% or about 30% of the time, broadly matching IMGT annotations. A later genetic analysis reported fewer N-insertions in productive TCRs among donors in an Asian-associated ancestry cluster than the roughly 700-donor mean. Three of the identified cytomegalovirus-associated TCR beta chains were confirmed in vitro to be specific for cytomegalovirus antigens. In both the original and validation cohorts, the classifier was reported to diagnose cytomegalovirus status with high specificity and sensitivity. CMV serostatus was the only immune exposure information available for the cohort. A later genetic analysis associated a missense DCLRE1C variant with V-gene and J-gene trimming of TCR beta chains, and an independent cohort replicated the association. Because counts were too low, roughly 18 rarely observed V segments, including chromosome 9 orphons, were left out of the earlier analysis of 500 to 750 of the donors. A later analysis associated 15,000 to 20,000 TCR beta sequences with specific HLA alleles at a false discovery rate of 0.05. The authors suggested that the approach could potentially be extended to other disease states and immunological phenotypes. Because the 87-base-pair reads could not distinguish some IMGT-functional V segments, including TRBV6-2 and TRBV6-3, those segments were excluded. Compared with equally common non-associated chains, HLA-associated TCR beta chains in a later analysis were more clonally expanded and had lower generation probabilities. A further reported finding was that TCR beta sequences accurately predicted the HLA-A and HLA-B alleles for most subjects in the first cohort. According to a later analysis, most CMV-associated TCR beta chains appeared to be HLA-restricted, and the HLA associations seemed to be driven largely by CMV exposure. The study listed 150 to 200 TCR beta chains as associated with cytomegalovirus.

In total, just over 650 healthy bone marrow donors made up the cohort. At the time of sampling, all cohort members were nominally healthy, though unrecorded immune exposures were likely present. The donor was CMV seronegative and belonged to the group of over 350 seronegative cohort members. A peripheral blood sample was provided by each donor, and peripheral blood mononuclear cells were used for TCR beta sequencing. Genomic DNA extraction from the blood cell samples was performed with the Qiagen DNeasy Blood Extraction Kit. Trimming costs V 5 bases and J 0 bases, and their ends lie 9 bases apart. Via the germline V gene, CDR1 is SGHRS and CDR2 YFSETQ. Its CDR3 holds 14 amino acids, cysteine through phenylalanine. Only the CDR3 part of the read is kept: 42 bases, read in frame from the first base. In regard to this clone: The target of this receptor is not known.

Libraries were constructed by the immunoSEQ multiplex PCR assay. The multiplex PCR relied on a mix of 60 forward primers for TCR Vbeta segments and 13 reverse primers for TCR Jbeta segments. A multiplex PCR assay on genomic DNA amplified the CDR3 region of rearranged TCR beta genes. The amplified TCR beta libraries were sequenced on the Illumina HiSeq System as 87-base-pair reads. On the study's bioinformatics: Across the roughly 640 repertoires, a later analysis counted 80 million or so unique TCR beta chains, 9.5 million to 12 million of which were shared by at least two donors. To remove PCR and sequencing errors, raw reads were error-corrected and collapsed into unique sequences using a nearest-neighbor algorithm that merged closely related sequences. CDR3 sequences were aligned to IMGT reference sequences to assign V, D and J gene segments. For a sequence to be retained, at least a six-nucleotide match to both a V gene segment and a J gene segment was required. Rearrangements were called productive when the CDR3 lacked stop codons and stayed in frame with V and J; all others were non-productive. CDR3 was defined according to IMGT convention as the region running from the second conserved V-encoded cysteine to the conserved J-encoded phenylalanine. Sequences without an unambiguous match to a single V gene segment were excluded from the earlier analysis of over 500 of the donors. An earlier analysis of a few hundred of the donors called V segments functional above 56.7% productive rearrangements and segregating when the between-donor standard deviation exceeded 5%. A statistical classification framework was developed to diagnose cytomegalovirus status using the catalog of TCR beta chain sequences. In a later analysis, TCR nucleotide sequences were compared against IMGT/GENE-DB human TR gene sequences so that V and J genes could be assigned. The TCRdist pipeline was used in a later analysis to assign CDR3 sequences and most-parsimonious VDJ recombination scenarios. In a later analysis, each TCR beta chain was defined by its CDR3 amino acid sequence together with its V-gene family, and reads lacking a unique V-gene family were excluded. As a way to deal with suspected cross-contamination and a sequencing artifact, a later analysis dropped nearly 600 nucleotide sequences that were highly shared and had low generation probability. In a later analysis, a clonal expansion index for each public chain was calculated from normalized within-repertoire ranks of inferred template counts. Generation probabilities in a later analysis came from a VDJ recombination model fitted to out-of-frame rearrangements, and those results were checked against IGoR. In a later analysis, hypergeometric tests were used to score TCR-TCR, TCR-HLA and TCR-CMV co-occurrence, with a repertoire-size bias correction applied to TCR pairs. To estimate false discovery rates, a later analysis permuted the HLA or CMV assignments 20 times. In a later analysis, co-occurring TCRs were grouped using DBSCAN, with TCRdist sequence similarity added in when clustering inside HLA-allele-positive subsets. For co-occurrence clustering, repertoires with fewer than 30,000 or more than 120,000 public chains were excluded, along with five repertoires with anomalous nucleotide sharing. TCRdb took over this immuneACCESS table, retaining in-frame rearrangements with V and J assigned. Such tables are incomplete; in checked studies, under half of the missing clones stem from an unresolved V gene, and the remainder is unexplained. That table is the source of V, J and clone size, and D and trimming were worked out from the DNA. This sample's clone table shows 80,000 to 95,000 clones. Of the sample, 1.1% falls within the top ten clones.

Sequencing input: PBMCs. This sequence uses TRBV5-1 and TRBJ2-1; TRBD1 is a weak D gene call, 5 bases matching. The receptor was derived from a woman in her twenties or thirties in good health and CMV-seronegative. The DNA reads TGCGCCAGCAGTTACACAGGCTCCTACAATGAGCAGTTCTTC. It specifies CASSYTGSYNEQFF. The CDR3 plus the reference TRBV5-1 and TRBJ2-1 genes for the other parts give the full variable domain: KAGVTQTPRYLIKTRGQQVTLSCSPISGHRSVSWYQQTPGQGLQFLFEYFSETQRNKGNFPGRFSGRQFSNSRSEMNVSTLELGDSALYLCASSYTGSYNEQFFGPGTRLTVL.